These 22 T cell receptor beta chains were sequenced from one sample in a study of blood T cell repertoires in COVID-19 (dated by TCRdb to the early 2020s). The library was built by means of the immunoSEQ multiplex PCR assay. In TCRdb, the immuneACCESS table is reduced to in-frame sequences with V and J assigned. These tables do not hold every clone; where another copy was compared, an unresolved V gene accounts for under half, and the others remain unexplained. The sample has around 200,000 clones on record, around 82% of them singletons. The ten largest clones add up to 7.5% to 9% of the sample. Sequences were obtained from peripheral blood. Source of these receptors: a woman in her 50s with acute or convalescent COVID-19.

This clone occurred a few times. V gene TRBV7-2 combines with J gene TRBJ2-7, with D tentatively TRBD2 (6 bases). The germline CDR1 and CDR2 sequences are SGHTA and FQGNSA. V was cut by 1 base and J by 0 bases, with 13 bases left in between. This CDR3 has 16 amino acids. CDR3 sequence (DNA): TGTGCCAGCAGCTTAGGTCGCTGGGACTCCTCCTACGAGCAGTACTTC. Translated, it gives CASSLGRWDSSYEQYF.

The chain links TRBV10-3 to TRBJ2-6, with TRBD1 matching over 7 bases. J gave up 0 bases and V 4 bases, and 9 bases lay outside the gene matches. The CDR3 loop spans 18 amino acids. Germline V gene lookup returns CDR1 ENHRY and CDR2 SYGVKD. CDR3 coding DNA: TGTGCCATCAGTGGTATGGGACAGTCGTTCTCTGGGGCCAACGTCCTGACTTTC. Amino acid sequence: CAISGMGQSFSGANVLTF.

This rearrangement joins TRBV5-1 to TRBJ1-2; 10 bases map to TRBD1. CDR3 length: 15 amino acids. The ends lost 4 bases at V and 1 base at J; junction bases unmatched: 4. The V gene's germline CDR1 is SGHRS and CDR2 YFSETQ. CDR3 sequence reads: CASSKGQGVNYGYTF. CDR3 DNA: TGCGCCAGCAGCAAAGGACAGGGGGTTAACTATGGCTACACCTTC. Full variable domain (remainder filled in from reference TRBV5-1 and TRBJ1-2): KAGVTQTPRYLIKTRGQQVTLSCSPISGHRSVSWYQQTPGQGLQFLFEYFSETQRNKGNFPGRFSGRQFSNSRSEMNVSTLELGDSALYLCASSKGQGVNYGYTFGSGTRLTVV.

This clone was picked up one time. This sequence joins TRBV19 and TRBJ2-1, with D hard to call. V lost 3 bases to trimming and J lost 5 bases, with 14 bases between them. The CDR3 runs 15 residues. Germline V gene lookup returns CDR1 LNHDA and CDR2 SQIVND (reference sequence). CDR3 coding DNA: TGTGCCAGTAGTATTGCGTCCTTTGCCCACAATGAGCAGTTCTTC. Encoded protein: CASSIASFAHNEQFF. The full variable domain, completed using reference TRBV19 and TRBJ2-1, is DGGITQSPKYLFRKEGQNVTLSCEQNLNHDAMYWYRQDPGQGLRLIYYSQIVNDFQKGDIAEGYSVSREKKESFPLTVTSAQKNPTAFYLCASSIASFAHNEQFFGPGTRLTVL.

The chain recombines TRBV28 with TRBJ1-2, with D perhaps matching TRBD1 (5 bases). This CDR3 has 15 amino acids. Germline V gives CDR1 MDHEN, CDR2 SYDVKM. Trimming pared 6 bases from V and 2 bases from J, leaving 16 bases between. The CDR3 DNA follows: TGTGCCAGCAGGGGCGGAGGGGCTTGGAACTATGGCTACACCTTC. Amino acid sequence: CASRGGGAWNYGYTF.

In the case of this clone: This sample also contains other DNA sequences that code for the same CDR3. This chain connects TRBV18 to TRBJ1-5; D gene ambiguous. V lost 3 bases and J 5 bases, leaving 8 bases between the germline ends. The CDR3 runs 13 residues. Germline V gene sequence: CDR1 KGHSH, CDR2 LQKENI. The CDR3 is CASSPDRDQPQHF. In DNA form, the CDR3 reads TGTGCCAGCTCACCCGATCGGGATCAGCCCCAGCATTTT.

The CDR3 region has the DNA TGTGCCACCAGTGATTCAACAGGGGGCTCCTACGAGCAGTACTTC. This codes for CATSDSTGGSYEQYF. The chain combines TRBV24-1 with TRBJ2-7; TRBD1 agrees at 8 bases. Looked up from germline, CDR1 is KGHDR and CDR2 is SFDVKD. V gave up 2 bases and J gave up 0 bases; unmatched junction bases: 2. The length of the CDR3 is 15 residues.

The rearrangement joins TRBV7-9 to TRBJ2-5; 7 nucleotides align to TRBD1. Germline trimming cut 5 bases from V and 2 bases from J; bases unmatched to any gene: 8. CDR1 and CDR2 (germline): SEHNR, FQNEAQ (reference sequence). The CDR3 runs 15 residues. CDR3 DNA: TGTGCCAGCAGCCCTGGACAGGTGCCGCAAGAGACCCAGTACTTC. This encodes CASSPGQVPQETQYF.

The rearrangement uses TRBV13 and TRBJ2-3; D is unclear. Between the trimmed V and J ends, which lost 2 bases and 1 base, there was a span of 7 bases. The CDR3 contains 14 residues. CDR1 is PRHDT, CDR2 FYEKMQ, per germline (reference sequence). CDR3 in DNA: TGTGCCAGCAGCTTAAGAACTCGCACAGATACGCAGTATTTT. Amino acid sequence: CASSLRTRTDTQYF.

The CDR3 protein is CATSDLDRELGNEQFF. CDR3 nucleotides: TGTGCCACCAGTGACCTCGACAGGGAACTAGGCAATGAGCAGTTCTTC. The chain joins TRBV24-1 to TRBJ2-1; TRBD1 agrees at 7 bases. V trimming: 4 bases; J trimming: 6 bases; junction bases outside the gene matches: 11. Germline V CDR1 and CDR2: KGHDR, SFDVKD. The CDR3 spans 16 residues.

CDR3 DNA sequence: TGTGCCAGTAAACCCTACCACTATCGCGGGGTGGAGCGGTTTAGCTCCTACAATGAGCAGTTCTTC. As protein: CASKPYHYRGVERFSSYNEQFF. The genes are TRBV19 and TRBJ2-1, with D tentatively TRBD2 (6 bases). The CDR3 is 22 residues long. Per the germline V gene, CDR1 is LNHDA and CDR2 is SQIVND (reference sequence). Trimming cost V 7 bases and J 0 bases, with 34 bases left between them.

The rearrangement joins TRBV24-1 to TRBJ2-1, with 10 bases matching TRBD2. Trimming took 0 bases from V and 7 from J; bases not matched to a gene: 14. The CDR3 consists of 19 residues. Germline V lookup: CDR1 KGHDR, CDR2 SFDVKD. CDR3 nucleotides: TGTGCCACCAGTGATTTGAAACTAGCGGGACCCCGACGGGTAAATGAGCAGTTCTTC. Translated, it gives CATSDLKLAGPRRVNEQFF.

This chain connects TRBV9 to TRBJ1-2; weak D call: TRBD1 (6 bases). This CDR3 region has 17 residues. In germline, CDR1 is SGDLS, CDR2 YYNGEE. V was pared by 4 bases and J by 4 bases, with 23 bases between. CDR3 sequence: CASSSIGRGASAYGYTF. The CDR3 DNA reads TGTGCCAGCAGCTCCATAGGGCGGGGGGCGTCGGCCTATGGCTACACCTTC.

Concerning this clone: The same CDR3 also results from other DNA sequences found in this sample. J is TRBJ2-3 and V is TRBV19; D is unresolved. The CDR3 covers 11 residues. Per germline, CDR1 LNHDA and CDR2 SQIVND (reference sequence). Trimming removed 4 bases at V and 4 bases at J, with 3 bases between. CDR3 in amino acids: CASSSADTQYF. CDR3 sequence (DNA): TGTGCCAGTAGTAGCGCAGATACGCAGTATTTT.

This chain uses TRBV4-1 with TRBJ2-7, with 13 bases matching TRBD2. The CDR3 covers 19 residues. The germline V gene encodes CDR1 MGHRA and CDR2 YSYEKL. The junction had 11 bases not matched to a gene; V was cut back by 3 bases and J by 0 bases. CDR3 in amino acids: CASSHQGLAGRRVSYEQYF. In nucleotides, the CDR3 is TGCGCCAGCAGCCATCAGGGACTAGCGGGGCGTCGGGTCTCCTACGAGCAGTACTTC.

This sequence joins TRBV5-1 and TRBJ2-3, with TRBD1 identical over 9 bases. Germline CDR1 SGHRS, CDR2 YFSETQ. The CDR3 is 16 residues long. Trimming at V came to 2 bases and at J to 3 bases, leaving 7 bases not matched to a gene. The CDR3 DNA sequence: TGCGCCAGCAGCTTTGAGACAGGGGGAATGACAGATACGCAGTATTTT. Amino acids: CASSFETGGMTDTQYF.

The chain has TRBV28 and TRBJ1-2, with 9 bases matching TRBD1. The CDR3 contains 18 residues. The germline V gene has CDR1 MDHEN and CDR2 SYDVKM. V dropped 5 bases and J dropped 4; count of bases not matched to a gene: 17. The CDR3 reads CASSVISGQGFSTYGYTF. In nucleotides, the CDR3 is TGTGCCAGCAGTGTCATCTCAGGACAGGGGTTCTCAACCTATGGCTACACCTTC.

The rearrangement uses TRBV6-5 and TRBJ1-3; no clear D. The CDR3 is 12 residues long. The germline CDR1 and CDR2 sequences are MNHEY and SVGAGI. V was pared by 6 bases and J by 8 bases, with 11 bases between. Here the CDR3 DNA reads TGTGCCAGCAGAATTGCGAGGGACACCATATATTTT. Protein product: CASRIARDTIYF.

V and J are TRBV11-2 and TRBJ2-7; possible D gene TRBD2, 5 bases. This CDR3 spans 15 amino acids. Germline values: CDR1 SGHAT, CDR2 FQNNGV. V lost 6 bases, J lost 2 bases, and 17 bases lay in between. CDR3 residues: CASSPDYTVTYEQYF. DNA for the CDR3: TGTGCCAGCAGTCCAGACTACACAGTTACCTACGAGCAGTACTTC.

The chain combines TRBV28 with TRBJ1-5; tentatively, D is TRBD1 (6 bases). The germline V gene encodes CDR1 MDHEN and CDR2 SYDVKM. Trimming shortened V by 7 bases and J by 4 bases, and 14 bases separated the two germline ends. The CDR3 consists of 14 residues. CDR3 sequence: CASTDLQGNQPQHF. The CDR3 region has the DNA TGTGCCAGCACCGACCTACAGGGAAATCAGCCCCAGCATTTT.

The chain uses TRBV5-4 and TRBJ1-2, with a possible D match to TRBD1 (6 bases). This CDR3 contains 15 residues. CDR1 is SGHNT and CDR2 is YYREEE in the germline V gene (reference sequence). V lost 5 bases and J lost 3, with 17 bases in between. The CDR3 sequence: CASSFALGGDYGYTF. The CDR3 DNA reads TGTGCCAGCAGTTTCGCCCTAGGGGGGGACTATGGCTACACCTTC.

The chain recombines TRBV11-2 with TRBJ2-5, with TRBD2 identical over 7 bases. The CDR3 extends over 15 amino acids. J was trimmed by 5 bases and V by 4 bases; bases with no gene match: 10. Germline V gene data show CDR1 as SGHAT and CDR2 as FQNNGV. The CDR3, as DNA: TGTGCCAGCAGCTCGGGGACTATTCCCCGGGAGACCCAGTACTTC. It specifies CASSSGTIPRETQYF.